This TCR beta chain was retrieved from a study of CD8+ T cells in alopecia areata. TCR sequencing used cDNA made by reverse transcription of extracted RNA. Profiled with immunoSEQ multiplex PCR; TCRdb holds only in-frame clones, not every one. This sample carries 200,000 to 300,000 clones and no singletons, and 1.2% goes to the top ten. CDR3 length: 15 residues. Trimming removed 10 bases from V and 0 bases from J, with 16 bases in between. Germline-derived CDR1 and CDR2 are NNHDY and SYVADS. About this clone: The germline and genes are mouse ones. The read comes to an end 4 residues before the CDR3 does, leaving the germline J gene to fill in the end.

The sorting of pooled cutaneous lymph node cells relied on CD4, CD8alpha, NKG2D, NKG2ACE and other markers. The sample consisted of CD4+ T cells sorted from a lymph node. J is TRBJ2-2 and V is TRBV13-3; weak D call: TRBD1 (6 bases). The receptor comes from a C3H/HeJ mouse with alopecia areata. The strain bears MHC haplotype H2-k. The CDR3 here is CAARRDKANTGQLYF. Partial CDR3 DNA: TGTGCCGCCCGCCGGGACAAAGCAAACACCGGG.